The 18 T cell receptor beta chains reported below all come from one sample, sequenced in a study of shared clonotypes between healthy human individuals. This table comes from immunoSEQ multiplex PCR, and its TCRdb copy is limited to in-frame clones, with some not included. This table holds about 2.3 million clones, 85% to 95% found once. Sequences were obtained from naive CD4+ T cells from PBMCs. Subset described: CD45RA+ positively selected. The receptor set was obtained from a man aged 18 to 29 in good health. Some clones in this sample may be carry-over from other donors' samples.

CDR3 protein: CASSPTTRGGYTF. As DNA, the CDR3 is TGTGCCAGTAGTCCTACGACAAGGGGTGGCTACACCTTC. The V gene is TRBV19, the J gene TRBJ1-2; D is perhaps TRBD1 (5 bases). Trimming removed 5 bases from V and 7 bases from J, with 14 bases in between. In germline, CDR1 is LNHDA, CDR2 SQIVND (reference sequence). There are 13 residues in the CDR3.

This chain links TRBV10-1 with TRBJ2-2, with TRBD1 identical over 8 bases. After removal of 3 bases from V and 5 bases from J, the junction contained 5 bases not matched to a gene. The germline V gene encodes CDR1 WNHNN and CDR2 SYGVQD (reference sequence). This CDR3 comprises 15 residues. CDR3 amino acids: CASSDGQGRTGELFF. CDR3 nucleotides: TGCGCCAGCAGTGACGGACAGGGCAGGACCGGGGAGCTGTTTTTT.

The J gene is TRBJ2-1, the V gene TRBV25-1; D remains ambiguous. The V and J ends lost 11 bases and 2 bases respectively, with 13 bases between them. Germline-derived CDR1 and CDR2 are MGHDK and SYGVNS. CDR3 length: 13 amino acids. The CDR3 coding sequence is TGTGCCCGACCGGGTCAGGCCTACAATGAGCAGTTCTTC. This sequence encodes CARPGQAYNEQFF. The full variable domain, in which reference TRBV25-1 and TRBJ2-1 provide the parts outside the CDR3, is EADIYQTPRYLVIGTGKKITLECSQTMGHDKMYWYQQDPGMELHLIHYSYGVNSTEKGDLSSESTVSRIRTEHFPLTLESARPSHTSQYLCARPGQAYNEQFFGPGTRLTVL.

A single count supports this clone. The chain joins TRBV2 to TRBJ1-2; 7 bases agree with TRBD1. From germline, CDR1 is SNHLY and CDR2 FYNNEI. The trim removed 3 bases at V and 3 bases at J, leaving 7 bases unmatched. CDR3 size: 15 residues. The CDR3 DNA follows: TGTGCCAGCAGTGAGAGGACAGGACCCGACTATGGCTACACCTTC. Its protein is CASSERTGPDYGYTF.

The genes are TRBV7-5 and TRBJ2-5; the table's D call, TRBD2, was not checked against the DNA. TRBJ2-7 matches the DNA end more closely, so the J call is doubtful. TRBV7-5 is termed a pseudogene. This CDR3 comprises 14 residues. This CDR3 is CASSKTAGVLEQYF. CDR3 coding DNA: TGTGCCAGCAGCAAGACAGCGGGGGTCCTCGAGCAGTACTTC.

The chain uses TRBV5-4 and TRBJ2-2; D is ambiguous. This CDR3 is 15 amino acids long. V was shortened by 1 base and J by 5 bases, with 12 bases between the two germline ends. Per the germline V gene, CDR1 is SGHNT and CDR2 is YYREEE (reference sequence). The CDR3 DNA sequence: TGTGCCAGCAGCTTGCCGAAGTCCGAAACCGGGGAGCTGTTTTTT. Residues: CASSLPKSETGELFF.

The CDR3, as DNA: TGTGCCAGCTCAGCATTGACAGGCCAAGAGACCCAGTACTTC. This sequence encodes CASSALTGQETQYF. The J gene is TRBJ2-5, the V gene TRBV18; possible D gene TRBD1, 6 bases. The CDR3 length is 14 residues. The germline V gene encodes CDR1 KGHSH and CDR2 LQKENI. Trimming shortened V by 5 bases and J by 1 base, and 11 bases separated the two germline ends.

This chain uses TRBV4-2 with TRBJ1-2, with D possibly matching TRBD1 (6 bases). The germline V and J ends were trimmed by 1 base and 4 bases, with 19 bases remaining between them. The CDR3 is 17 residues long. CDR1 and CDR2 from the germline V gene are LGHNA and YNFKEQ. The CDR3 coding sequence is TGTGCCAGCAGCCAAGCACCAGCTGGGGGGCGCACCTATGGCTACACCTTC. Translation gives CASSQAPAGGRTYGYTF.

The rearrangement links TRBV28 to TRBJ2-3; D is possibly TRBD2 (6 bases). The V gene's germline CDR1 is MDHEN and CDR2 SYDVKM. Deletions cut 6 bases from V and 0 bases from J, with 10 bases between. The CDR3 has 14 amino acids. In nucleotides, the CDR3 is TGTGCCAGCAGAGGCGGGGTCAGCACAGATACGCAGTATTTT. This translates into CASRGGVSTDTQYF. Using reference TRBV28 and TRBJ2-3 for the parts outside the CDR3, the full variable domain is DVKVTQSSRYLVKRTGEKVFLECVQDMDHENMFWYRQDPGLGLRLIYFSYDVKMKEKGDIPEGYSVSREKKERFSLILESASTNQTSMYLCASRGGVSTDTQYFGPGTRLTVL.

The chain couples TRBV5-1 to TRBJ2-7, with a tentative D call TRBD2 (8 bases). The CDR3 covers 15 residues. V was shortened by 1 base and J by 6 bases, with 17 bases between the two germline ends. CDR1 and CDR2 (germline): SGHRS, YFSETQ. CDR3 coding DNA: TGCGCCAGCAGCTTGCCTACGGGAGGGGGCGGCGAGCAGTACTTC. Translating it yields CASSLPTGGGGEQYF.

The J gene is TRBJ2-1, the V gene TRBV4-1, with a weak D call TRBD1 (7 bases). V shed 0 bases and J shed 9 bases, with 18 bases lying between them. This CDR3 region has 16 residues. From germline, CDR1 is MGHRA and CDR2 YSYEKL. CDR3 protein: CASSQEGGGDTGEQFF. As DNA, the CDR3 is TGCGCCAGCAGCCAAGAAGGAGGGGGCGATACCGGTGAGCAGTTCTTC.

This clone showed up just once. This chain connects TRBV7-9 to TRBJ2-3; D remains unclear. The CDR3 consists of 15 residues. V shed 1 base and J shed 0 bases, with 8 bases lying between them. Germline values: CDR1 SEHNR, CDR2 FQNEAQ (reference sequence). CDR3 in amino acids: CASSLGRWSTDTQYF. In DNA, the CDR3 is TGTGCCAGCAGCTTAGGACGGTGGAGCACAGATACGCAGTATTTT.

A note on this clone: The same CDR3 arises from other DNA sequences in this sample as well. The chain is built from TRBV5-1 and TRBJ2-7; 9 bases line up with TRBD1. The J segment lost 1 base and the V segment lost 5 bases, leaving 7 bases of the junction unmatched. Germline CDR1 is SGHRS and CDR2 is YFSETQ. The length of the CDR3 is 15 residues. CDR3 in DNA: TGCGCCAGCAGTGGTACGGGACAGGGATCCTACGAGCAGTACTTC. It specifies CASSGTGQGSYEQYF.

The rearrangement joins TRBV28 to TRBJ2-1, with D maybe TRBD2 (5 bases). This CDR3 contains 16 residues. CDR1 and CDR2 from the germline V gene are MDHEN and SYDVKM. Trimming removed 2 bases at V and 7 bases at J, with 18 bases between. The CDR3 DNA is TGTGCCAGCAGTTTACCGACACCGAGCGAGGGAAATGAGCAGTTCTTC. This sequence encodes CASSLPTPSEGNEQFF.

The chain carries TRBV4-3 and TRBJ2-3; perhaps TRBD2 as D (5 bases). There are 16 residues in the CDR3. The germline V gene has CDR1 LGHNA and CDR2 YSLEER. V shed 4 bases and J shed 5 bases, with 19 bases lying between them. The CDR3: CASSPGSSGVGDTQYF. As DNA, the CDR3 is TGCGCCAGCAGCCCGGGAAGCAGCGGAGTCGGAGATACGCAGTATTTT.

This chain connects TRBV10-2 to TRBJ2-7; 7 positions agree with TRBD2. Germline CDR1 WSHSY, CDR2 SAAADI. This CDR3 is built from 17 residues. Losses at the gene ends were 0 bases for V and 3 bases for J; bases not matched to a gene: 11. CDR3 DNA sequence: TGCGCCAGCAGTGAGTCGACTCTTGCTAGCGGCCTCTACGAGCAGTACTTC. Its protein product is CASSESTLASGLYEQYF.

The chain employs TRBV29-1 and TRBJ2-7, with D unresolved. Germline loops: CDR1 SQVTM, CDR2 ANQGSEA. Deletions cut 2 bases from V and 6 bases from J, with 8 bases between. The CDR3 consists of 11 residues. The CDR3 here is CSVETASEQYF. The CDR3 bases are TGCAGCGTTGAAACGGCGAGCGAGCAGTACTTC.

V usage is TRBV19 and J usage is TRBJ2-5; either TRBD1 or TRBD2 may supply D (5 bases each). Per germline, CDR1 LNHDA and CDR2 SQIVND (reference sequence). The CDR3 is made up of 14 amino acids. The germline V and J ends were trimmed by 2 bases and 4 bases, with 11 bases remaining between them. As DNA, the CDR3 is TGTGCCAGTAGTATACTCCGGGACCCAGAGACCCAGTACTTC. Translation gives CASSILRDPETQYF.